This entry lists 16 T cell receptor beta chains sequenced from one sample in a study of blood T cell repertoires in COVID-19. TCRdb keeps only in-frame clones here, not all; method: immunoSEQ multiplex PCR. This sample has tens of thousands of clones, with approximately 90% found just once. The sample was peripheral blood. These receptor sequences come from a man aged 55 to 69 with acute or convalescent COVID-19.

This clone appeared once. The chain carries TRBV24-1 and TRBJ1-1; 7 bases fit TRBD1. The junction had 5 bases not matched to a gene; V was cut back by 7 bases and J by 4 bases. Germline CDR1 is KGHDR and CDR2 is SFDVKD. This CDR3 region has 13 residues. The DNA for the CDR3 is TGTGCCACCAGAATCAGGGGGAGCACTGAAGCTTTCTTT. It yields the protein CATRIRGSTEAFF.

This rearrangement joins TRBV15 to TRBJ2-7; 10 bases line up with TRBD2. The trim removed 1 base at V and 6 bases at J, leaving 9 bases unmatched. Germline lookup yields CDR1 LNHNV and CDR2 YYDKDF (reference sequence). The CDR3 is made up of 16 amino acids. The CDR3 coding sequence is TGTGCCACCAGCAGAGGAGGGACTAGCGTTCTCCCCGAGCAGTACTTC. Translated, it gives CATSRGGTSVLPEQYF.

This clone was detected only a few times. The chain is built from TRBV4-1 and TRBJ2-7, with 8 bases fitting TRBD1. This CDR3 contains 15 residues. After removal of 0 bases from V and 4 bases from J, the junction contained 5 bases not matched to a gene. Germline CDR1 is MGHRA and CDR2 is YSYEKL. The CDR3 DNA reads as TGCGCCAGCAGCCAAGAGGACAGGGCGGGGTACGAGCAGTACTTC. This translates into CASSQEDRAGYEQYF.

The chain combines TRBV3-1 (or the pseudogene TRBV3-2) with TRBJ2-5; D not resolved. CDR3 length: 14 residues. The V and J ends lost 2 bases and 5 bases respectively, with 12 bases between them. Per the germline V gene, CDR1 is LGHDT and CDR2 is YNNKEL (reference sequence). The DNA of the CDR3 is TGTGCCAGCAGCCAAATCGTGGAGACTGAGACCCAGTACTTC. It translates to CASSQIVETETQYF.

The chain joins TRBV11-2 to TRBJ1-1, with D possibly being TRBD1 (6 bases). The CDR3 is made up of 15 amino acids. CDR1 and CDR2 (germline): SGHAT, FQNNGV. With 3 bases removed from V and 0 bases from J, the gap between germline ends came to 11 bases. The CDR3 loop is CASSLYRGMNTEAFF. The DNA of the CDR3 is TGTGCCAGCAGCTTGTATAGGGGGATGAACACTGAAGCTTTCTTT.

This chain links TRBV18 with TRBJ2-7; D might be TRBD1 (6 bases). V was cut by 2 bases and J by 5 bases, with 13 bases left in between. The germline gives CDR1 KGHSH, CDR2 LQKENI. The CDR3 runs to 14 residues. The DNA of the CDR3 is TGTGCCAGCTCACCAGCTAACAGGGAACACGAGCAGTACTTC. Protein product: CASSPANREHEQYF.

The V call is TRBV7-9, the J call TRBJ1-2; no clear D. Per germline, CDR1 SEHNR and CDR2 FQNEAQ (reference sequence). The CDR3 has 18 amino acids. V was trimmed by 3 bases and J by 0 bases, leaving 20 bases between them. CDR3 sequence reads: CASSFLTTVASANYGYTF. CDR3 nucleotides: TGTGCCAGCAGCTTTTTGACCACCGTAGCATCGGCTAACTATGGCTACACCTTC.

The chain has TRBV28 and TRBJ2-7, with 7 bases fitting TRBD1. CDR3 length equals 15 residues. CDR1 and CDR2 (germline): MDHEN, SYDVKM. With V trimmed by 4 bases and J by 2 bases, 8 bases remained unmatched. CDR3 in DNA: TGTGCCAGCAGTTCGACAGGGCAGCGACCCTACGAGCAGTACTTC. This sequence encodes CASSSTGQRPYEQYF.

This clone was detected only once. The rearrangement links TRBV5-1 to TRBJ2-5, with D perhaps TRBD1 (5 bases). The CDR3 runs 16 residues. Germline CDR1 SGHRS, CDR2 YFSETQ. V lost 0 bases and J lost 4, with 16 bases in between. The CDR3 DNA reads TGCGCCAGCAGCTTGGGGGGCACCTCGGGTCGAGAGACCCAGTACTTC. Translating gives CASSLGGTSGRETQYF.

The chain links TRBV7-9 to TRBJ2-7, with TRBD2 identical over 9 bases. The germline gives CDR1 SEHNR, CDR2 FQNEAQ (reference sequence). The J segment lost 6 bases and the V segment lost 4 bases, leaving 16 bases of the junction unmatched. CDR3 length: 17 amino acids. CDR3 nucleotide sequence: TGTGCCAGCAGCTCCCTCGGGGTAGGGACTAGCTTTCCCGAGCAGTACTTC. Translated: CASSSLGVGTSFPEQYF.

The chain couples TRBV16 to TRBJ2-7; a possible D gene is TRBD1 (5 bases). The V gene's germline CDR1 is KGHSY and CDR2 FQNENV. V was shortened by 1 base and J by 2 bases, with 12 bases between the two germline ends. This CDR3 has 15 residues. In DNA, the CDR3 is TGTGCCAGCAGCCAATTTGCGGCAGGGACCTACGAGCAGTACTTC. Its protein is CASSQFAAGTYEQYF.

V usage is TRBV27 and J usage is TRBJ2-7; 8 bases are a match to TRBD1. Per the germline V gene, CDR1 is MNHEY and CDR2 is SMNVEV (reference sequence). The ends lost 5 bases at V and 2 bases at J; junction bases unmatched: 11. The CDR3 length is 16 residues. CDR3 protein: CASSRTGTSVPYEQYF. CDR3 bases: TGTGCCAGCAGTCGGACAGGGACGTCGGTACCCTACGAGCAGTACTTC.

The chain has TRBV25-1 and TRBJ1-4; D not resolved. Germline lookup yields CDR1 MGHDK and CDR2 SYGVNS. V was cut by 5 bases and J by 4 bases, with 11 bases left in between. The CDR3 extends over 14 amino acids. CDR3 DNA sequence: TGTGCCAGCAGTTTCGGCGGGGATAATGAAAAACTGTTTTTT. Protein sequence: CASSFGGDNEKLFF.

The table lists this clone with a count of one. This chain connects TRBV7-9 to TRBJ1-1; TRBD1 aligns across 7 bases. The germline V gene has CDR1 SEHNR and CDR2 FQNEAQ (reference sequence). Germline trimming cut 6 bases from V and 1 base from J; bases unmatched to any gene: 5. The CDR3 is made up of 14 amino acids. CDR3 protein: CASSTRTGNTEAFF. CDR3 coding DNA: TGTGCCAGCAGTACTCGGACAGGGAACACTGAAGCTTTCTTT.

The V gene is TRBV10-3, the J gene TRBJ2-7; weak D call: TRBD2 (7 bases). From germline, CDR1 is ENHRY and CDR2 SYGVKD. The CDR3 contains 15 residues. Trimming pared 10 bases from V and 2 bases from J, leaving 21 bases between. The CDR3 spells CATSRGAQPTYEQYF. The DNA for the CDR3 is TGTGCCACCTCCCGGGGGGCGCAACCCACCTACGAGCAGTACTTC.

This clone was recorded a few times. The chain uses TRBV7-9 and TRBJ1-4; 10 bases line up with TRBD1. The germline V gene has CDR1 SEHNR and CDR2 FQNEAQ (reference sequence). The CDR3 has 14 amino acids. The J segment lost 8 bases and the V segment lost 4 bases, leaving 4 bases of the junction unmatched. CDR3 protein: CASSSGTGAEKLFF. CDR3 DNA: TGTGCCAGCAGCTCCGGGACAGGGGCCGAAAAACTGTTTTTT.